This T cell receptor beta chain was sequenced during a study of T cells in Graves' hyperthyroidism and ophthalmopathy. The CDR3 is made up of 11 amino acids. V lost 0 bases, J lost 8 bases, and 4 bases lay in between. The V gene's germline CDR1 is MNHNS and CDR2 SASEGT. Study-wide findings and caveats: The model forecast ophthalmopathy, anticipating it by a median about 7 months before onset. Stable hyperthyroidism and ophthalmopathy were separated using 13 V-J signatures.

Orbital computed tomography and thyroid ultrasound, together with serum TRAb and thyroxine and clinical symptoms, were used for diagnoses. The PBMCs studied were ones that came from 10 ml fresh peripheral blood. RNA transcripts were the template for amplifying TCR beta CDR3 regions. The primer set for the first-round RT-PCR of the TCR CDR3 was HTBI. MiXCR, run by TCRdb on the multiplex PCR reads, gives a single entry per CDR3 protein. Of some 300,000 distinct CDR3 sequences listed, less than 20% are singletons. In regard to this clonotype: The target antigen is unknown.

The clonotype was recovered from a man aged 50 to 60 with Graves' ophthalmopathy. The specimen was blood. V usage is TRBV6-1 and J usage is TRBJ1-2, with D uncertain. The CDR3, as DNA: TGTGCCAGCAGTGAAGCTTGGGGCTACACCTTC. Its translation: CASSEAWGYTF.